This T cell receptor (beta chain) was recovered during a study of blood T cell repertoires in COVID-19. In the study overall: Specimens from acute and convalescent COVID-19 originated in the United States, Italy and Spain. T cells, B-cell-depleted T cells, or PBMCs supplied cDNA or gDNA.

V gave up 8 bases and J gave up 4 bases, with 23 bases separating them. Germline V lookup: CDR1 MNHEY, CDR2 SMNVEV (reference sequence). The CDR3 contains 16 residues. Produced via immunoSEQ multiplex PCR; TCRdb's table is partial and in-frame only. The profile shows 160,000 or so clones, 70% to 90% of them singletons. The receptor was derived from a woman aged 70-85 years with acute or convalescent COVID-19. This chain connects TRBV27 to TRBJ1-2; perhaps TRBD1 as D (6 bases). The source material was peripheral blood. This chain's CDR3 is CASGEHRDHPGYGYTF. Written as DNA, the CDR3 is TGTGCCAGCGGGGAACACAGGGACCACCCCGGCTATGGCTACACCTTC.